The source of this TCR beta chain is a study of tumor and adjacent non-tumor tissue in lung cancer. RNA was extracted from bulk tissue without any cell sorting. Germline V CDR1 and CDR2: SQVTM, ANQGSEA. The CDR3 consists of 12 residues. V trimming: 6 bases; J trimming: 4 bases; junction bases outside the gene matches: 3. The library came from three nested PCR rounds adapted from ARM-PCR protocols. TCRdb called the multiplex PCR reads again in MiXCR, with one record for every CDR3 protein. The top ten clones hold about 15% of a sample with 89,000 or so distinct CDR3 sequences, roughly three fifths of them seen once. Concerning this clonotype itself: Its antigen remains unknown. A much larger clone differs from this one at a single base, so this may be a read error.

Findings of the study overall: TCR diversity was significantly greater in tumor than normal lung tissue. Shorter survival was associated with higher TCR diversity in tumors. Tumor repertoires had a smaller top 100 clone share than normal lung.

This clonotype was obtained from a man between 65 and 80 years old with non-small cell lung cancer. The specimen was lung tumor tissue. The V call is TRBV29-1, the J call TRBJ2-1, with 7 bases matching TRBD1. The CDR3 is CSVGQLYNEQFF. CDR3 coding DNA: TGCAGCGTGGGACAGCTGTACAATGAGCAGTTCTTC.